The source of this TCR beta chain is a study of resident and recirculating memory T cells in vitiligo. Study-level background: The samples were homogenized without cell sorting before genomic DNA extraction.

Using immunoSEQ multiplex PCR, the repertoire was profiled, and TCRdb retains in-frame clones only, with some absent. Here the sample spans 75,000 to 85,000 clones, roughly nine tenths being singletons. This clone was recorded only once. This CDR3 contains 13 residues. Patients' lesions had not changed for the previous 6 months. The source is a male donor with vitiligo. The sequenced sample was blood. This chain links TRBV1 with TRBJ2-1; TRBD1 was called by the table and not checked on the DNA. TRBV1 has pseudogene status. In nucleotides, the CDR3 is TGCACCAGCAGCCAACCAAACTACAATGAGCAGTTCTTC. Translating gives CTSSQPNYNEQFF.